These 21 T cell receptor beta chains were sequenced from one sample in a study of technical replicates of blood from a handful of donors. Assay used: immunoSEQ multiplex PCR; TCRdb lists only in-frame clones, some missing. There are 70,000 to 75,000 clones in the sample; roughly 94% occur only once, and approximately 0.26% lies in the top ten. Sequenced material: T cells isolated from PBMCs. The receptors originated from a human donor in good health.

The V gene is TRBV5-1, the J gene TRBJ1-2; no clear D. This CDR3 is built from 16 residues. CDR1 is SGHRS, CDR2 YFSETQ, per germline. V shed 1 base and J shed 6 bases, with 19 bases lying between them. CDR3 nucleotides: TGCGCCAGCAGCTTGACCGGGGTCCGAAATGCGGATGGCTACACCTTC. It yields the protein CASSLTGVRNADGYTF.

In its sample, this clone was seen once. V is TRBV2 and J is TRBJ2-7; 15 bases align to TRBD2. V was clipped by 6 bases and J by 9 bases; unmatched bases: 6. The CDR3 totals 14 residues. Germline CDR1 reads SNHLY; CDR2 reads FYNNEI. The CDR3 region is CASRRTSGGAGQYF. CDR3 in DNA: TGTGCCAGCAGGCGGACTAGCGGGGGGGCCGGGCAGTACTTC.

The chain is built from TRBV6-1 and TRBJ1-4; D gene uncertain. Germline values: CDR1 MNHNS, CDR2 SASEGT. The CDR3 spans 15 residues. V dropped 2 bases and J dropped 6 bases, with 13 bases sitting between them. CDR3 DNA sequence: TGTGCCAGCAGTGAACATCGGGTGGTGGATGAAAAACTGTTTTTT. It encodes CASSEHRVVDEKLFF.

This chain links TRBV2 with TRBJ2-7; TRBD1 aligns across 8 bases. CDR1 and CDR2 from the germline V gene are SNHLY and FYNNEI. This CDR3 region has 13 residues. The ends lost 6 bases at V and 3 bases at J; junction bases unmatched: 4. The CDR3 DNA is TGTGCCAGCAGACAGGGGGGCTTCTACGAGCAGTACTTC. Translation: CASRQGGFYEQYF. Looking up the rest from reference TRBV2 and TRBJ2-7 gives the full variable domain: EPEVTQTPSHQVTQMGQEVILRCVPISNHLYFYWYRQILGQKVEFLVSFYNNEISEKSEIFDDQFSVERPDGSNFTLKIRSTKLEDSAMYFCASRQGGFYEQYFGPGTRLTVT.

The chain links TRBV4-1 to TRBJ1-2, with D possibly matching TRBD1 (6 bases). There are 15 residues in the CDR3. CDR1 is MGHRA, CDR2 YSYEKL, per germline. Trimming took 1 base from V and 5 from J, leaving 14 bases between them. The CDR3 region is CASSQGERGGYGYTF. The CDR3 DNA reads as TGCGCCAGCAGCCAAGGCGAAAGGGGGGGGTATGGCTACACCTTC.

J is TRBJ1-2 and V is TRBV6-6; possibly TRBD1 for D (6 bases). Per germline, CDR1 MNHNY and CDR2 SVGAGI (reference sequence). Trimming stripped 5 bases from V and 5 bases from J, with 15 bases between. The length of the CDR3 is 14 residues. The DNA for the CDR3 is TGTGCCAGCAGTAAGACGGGGGGCTCATATGGCTACACCTTC. This gives the protein CASSKTGGSYGYTF.

V and J are TRBV6-5 and TRBJ2-7, with D possibly matching TRBD2 (5 bases). In germline, CDR1 is MNHEY, CDR2 SVGAGI. The V gene lost 4 bases and the J gene lost 3 bases, with 10 bases spanning the gap. The CDR3 runs to 13 residues. The DNA of the CDR3 is TGTGCCAGCAGTTTCAGCGGTGGCTACGAGCAGTACTTC. Protein: CASSFSGGYEQYF.

This clone was picked up one time. The chain joins TRBV6-5 to TRBJ1-6; D unclear. Per germline, CDR1 MNHEY and CDR2 SVGAGI. V lost 0 bases to trimming and J lost 5 bases, with 11 bases between them. This CDR3 has 16 amino acids. The CDR3 coding sequence is TGTGCCAGCAGTTACTCCTCGGTCCAAAATAATTCACCCCTCCACTTT. Amino acids: CASSYSSVQNNSPLHF.

The gene calls are TRBV11-3 and TRBJ1-1, with D possibly matching TRBD1 (6 bases). With 5 bases removed from V and 5 bases from J, the gap between germline ends came to 18 bases. Germline loops: CDR1 SGHNT, CDR2 YENEEA. The CDR3 totals 15 residues. Here the CDR3 reads CASSLPTGNETEAFF. Written as DNA, the CDR3 is TGTGCCAGCAGCCTACCGACAGGTAACGAAACTGAAGCTTTCTTT.

The chain uses TRBV13 and TRBJ1-2; D not resolved. CDR3 length: 14 residues. Germline V lookup: CDR1 PRHDT, CDR2 FYEKMQ (reference sequence). The V and J ends lost 5 bases and 5 bases respectively, with 15 bases between them. The DNA for the CDR3 is TGTGCCAGCAGCCCCGGGGTATCGGAATATGGCTACACCTTC. This translates into CASSPGVSEYGYTF.

The chain has TRBV19 and TRBJ1-5; D not certain. CDR1 LNHDA and CDR2 SQIVND come from the germline V gene (reference sequence). Trimming took off 5 bases at V and 8 bases at J, with 10 bases between the two ends. The CDR3 is made up of 12 amino acids. The CDR3 loop is CASSQGLKPQHF. In nucleotides, the CDR3 is TGTGCCAGTAGTCAAGGACTCAAGCCCCAGCATTTT.

The chain is built from TRBV7-9 and TRBJ1-1; TRBD1 aligns across 7 bases. This CDR3 is built from 17 residues. CDR1 is SEHNR and CDR2 is FQNEAQ in the germline V gene (reference sequence). V lost 4 bases and J lost 1; bases outside the gene matches: 12. The CDR3 DNA sequence: TGTGCCAGCAGCTATCGACAGGGAGCAGGGCCGAACACTGAAGCTTTCTTT. Protein sequence: CASSYRQGAGPNTEAFF.

The chain joins TRBV7-7 to TRBJ2-3; 7 positions match TRBD2. V was pared by 6 bases and J by 1 base, with 7 bases of the junction left unmatched. The germline CDR1 and CDR2 sequences are SSHAT and FNYEAQ (reference sequence). The CDR3 totals 15 residues. CDR3 loop: CASSQGTTGTDTQYF. DNA for the CDR3: TGTGCCAGCAGTCAAGGGACTACGGGCACAGATACGCAGTATTTT.

V usage is TRBV5-4 and J usage is TRBJ1-4; 12 positions agree with TRBD1. Unmatched junction bases numbered 10, after V lost 0 bases and J lost 10 bases. CDR1 and CDR2 from the germline V gene are SGHNT and YYREEE (reference sequence). The CDR3 is 17 amino acids. CDR3 DNA sequence: TGTGCCAGCAGCTTGGCCGATGGAGGGACAGGGGGCGGAAAACTGTTTTTT. Encoded protein: CASSLADGGTGGGKLFF.

The chain carries TRBV6-5 and TRBJ2-7; 9 nucleotides agree with TRBD1. Looked up from germline, CDR1 is MNHEY and CDR2 is SVGAGI. With V trimmed by 7 bases and J by 5 bases, 12 bases remained unmatched. CDR3 length: 15 residues. The CDR3 region is CASKQGGTGINEQYF. CDR3 nucleotide sequence: TGTGCCAGCAAACAAGGGGGGACAGGGATCAACGAGCAGTACTTC.

The gene calls are TRBV10-1 and TRBJ2-7; 7 nucleotides match TRBD2. Germline lookup yields CDR1 WNHNN and CDR2 SYGVQD (reference sequence). The CDR3 is 11 residues long. Trimming at V came to 8 bases and at J to 5 bases, leaving 3 bases not matched to a gene. CDR3 in amino acids: CASGRGHEQYF. In DNA form, the CDR3 reads TGCGCCAGCGGGAGGGGCCACGAGCAGTACTTC.

The gene calls are TRBV27 and TRBJ2-2; the D gene is possibly TRBD1 (6 bases). V lost 3 bases to trimming and J lost 0 bases, with 11 bases between them. Germline V CDR1 and CDR2: MNHEY, SMNVEV (reference sequence). This CDR3 region has 16 residues. CDR3 sequence (DNA): TGTGCCAGCAGTTTGGGGGCTAACCCGAACACCGGGGAGCTGTTTTTT. It encodes CASSLGANPNTGELFF.

This chain connects TRBV6-1 to TRBJ1-2; the match to TRBD1 covers 7 bases. J lost 11 bases, V lost 3 bases, and 9 bases had no gene match. CDR3 length: 13 residues. The V gene's germline CDR1 is MNHNS and CDR2 SASEGT. CDR3 nucleotides: TGTGCCAGCAGTGAGCAGGACAGGAGGGGTTACACCTTC. Translation: CASSEQDRRGYTF.

V usage is TRBV6-1 and J usage is TRBJ2-3; 7 bases agree with TRBD2. The CDR3 consists of 13 residues. V dropped 6 bases and J dropped 1; count of bases not matched to a gene: 1. Germline loops: CDR1 MNHNS, CDR2 SASEGT. CDR3 in amino acids: CASRTSGTDTQYF. The CDR3 DNA reads TGTGCCAGCAGAACTAGCGGCACAGATACGCAGTATTTT.

The gene calls are TRBV5-6 and TRBJ1-1, with a weak D call TRBD1 (6 bases). Germline CDR1 SGHDT, CDR2 YYEEEE. The germline V and J ends were trimmed by 0 bases and 8 bases, with 8 bases remaining between them. The CDR3 consists of 12 residues. The CDR3 nucleotides read TGTGCCAGCAGCTTGGCGACAGGCGAAGCTTTCTTT. Encoded protein: CASSLATGEAFF.

The count of this clone is one. The J gene is TRBJ2-7, the V gene TRBV21-1; the table assigns TRBD2, which was not confirmed against the DNA. TRBV21-1 is designated a pseudogene. This CDR3 has 17 amino acids. This chain's CDR3 is CASTTDGRGSLGYEQYF. CDR3 nucleotide sequence: TGTGCCAGCACCACGGATGGTCGCGGGAGCCTCGGGTACGAGCAGTACTTC.